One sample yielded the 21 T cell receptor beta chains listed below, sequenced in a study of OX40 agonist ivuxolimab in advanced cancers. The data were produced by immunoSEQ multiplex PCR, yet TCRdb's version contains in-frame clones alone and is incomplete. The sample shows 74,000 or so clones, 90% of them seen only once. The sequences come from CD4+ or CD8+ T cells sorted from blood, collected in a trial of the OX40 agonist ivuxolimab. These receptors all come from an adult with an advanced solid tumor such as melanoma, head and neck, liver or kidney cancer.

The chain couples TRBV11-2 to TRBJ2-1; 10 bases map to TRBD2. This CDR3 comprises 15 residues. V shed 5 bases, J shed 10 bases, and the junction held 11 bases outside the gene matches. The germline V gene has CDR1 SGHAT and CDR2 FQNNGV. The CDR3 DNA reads TGTGCCAGCAGCGCCCTAGCGGGAGTGTCCTTAGAGCAGTTCTTC. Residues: CASSALAGVSLEQFF.

The CDR3 DNA sequence: TGTGCCAGCAGTTCCCCCTCAATGGGGAACCGGAACGAGCAGTACTTC. It codes for CASSSPSMGNRNEQYF. The chain employs TRBV28 and TRBJ2-7; D is unresolved. The ends were cut back, 4 bases at V and 5 bases at J, with 21 bases in the middle. The CDR3 totals 16 residues. Looked up from germline, CDR1 is MDHEN and CDR2 is SYDVKM.

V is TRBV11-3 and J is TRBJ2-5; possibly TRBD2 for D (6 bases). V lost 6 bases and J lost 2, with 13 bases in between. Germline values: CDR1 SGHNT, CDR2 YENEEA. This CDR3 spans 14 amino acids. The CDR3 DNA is TGTGCCAGCAGGGGGGACTCGACTCAAGAGACCCAGTACTTC. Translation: CASRGDSTQETQYF. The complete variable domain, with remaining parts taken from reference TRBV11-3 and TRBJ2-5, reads EAGVVQSPRYKIIEKKQPVAFWCNPISGHNTLYWYLQNLGQGPELLIRYENEEAVDDSQLPKDRFSAERLKGVDSTLKIQPAELGDSAVYLCASRGDSTQETQYFGPGTRLLVL.

CDR3 loop: CASTLGDRAHEQYF. CDR3 coding DNA: TGTGCCAGCACTCTCGGGGACAGGGCCCACGAGCAGTACTTC. The chain carries TRBV28 and TRBJ2-7, with 9 bases identical to TRBD1. J lost 5 bases, V lost 7 bases, and 9 bases had no gene match. CDR3 length: 14 amino acids. From germline, CDR1 is MDHEN and CDR2 SYDVKM.

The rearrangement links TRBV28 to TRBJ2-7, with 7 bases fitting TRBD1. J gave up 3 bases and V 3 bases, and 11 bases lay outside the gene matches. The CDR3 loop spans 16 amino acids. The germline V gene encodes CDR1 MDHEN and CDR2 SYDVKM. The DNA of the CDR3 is TGTGCCAGCAGTTTGAACAGGGGAAATTTTGTCTACGAGCAGTACTTC. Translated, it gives CASSLNRGNFVYEQYF.

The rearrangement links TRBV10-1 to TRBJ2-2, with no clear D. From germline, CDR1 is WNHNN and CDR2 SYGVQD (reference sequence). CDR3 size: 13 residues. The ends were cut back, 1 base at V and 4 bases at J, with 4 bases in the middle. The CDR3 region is CASSELLTGELFF. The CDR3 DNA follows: TGCGCCAGCAGTGAGTTACTCACCGGGGAGCTGTTTTTT.

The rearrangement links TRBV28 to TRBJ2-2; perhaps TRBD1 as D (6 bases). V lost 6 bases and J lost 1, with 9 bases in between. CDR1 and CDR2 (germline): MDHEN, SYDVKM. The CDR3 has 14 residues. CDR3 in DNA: TGTGCCAGCAGCCGGGGACAGAACACCGGGGAGCTGTTTTTT. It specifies CASSRGQNTGELFF.

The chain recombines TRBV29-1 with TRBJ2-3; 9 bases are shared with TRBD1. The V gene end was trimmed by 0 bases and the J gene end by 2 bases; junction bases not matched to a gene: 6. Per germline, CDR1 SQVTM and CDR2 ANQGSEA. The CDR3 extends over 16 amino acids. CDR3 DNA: TGCAGCGTTGAAGAACGGACAGGGGCGCTCACAGATACGCAGTATTTT. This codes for CSVEERTGALTDTQYF.

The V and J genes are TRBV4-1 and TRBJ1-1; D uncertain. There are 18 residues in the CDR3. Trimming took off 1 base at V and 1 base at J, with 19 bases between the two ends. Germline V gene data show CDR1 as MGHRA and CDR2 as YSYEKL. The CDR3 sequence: CASSQGTPSIDSNTEAFF. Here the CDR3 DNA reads TGCGCCAGCAGCCAAGGGACCCCATCAATCGACTCGAACACTGAAGCTTTCTTT.

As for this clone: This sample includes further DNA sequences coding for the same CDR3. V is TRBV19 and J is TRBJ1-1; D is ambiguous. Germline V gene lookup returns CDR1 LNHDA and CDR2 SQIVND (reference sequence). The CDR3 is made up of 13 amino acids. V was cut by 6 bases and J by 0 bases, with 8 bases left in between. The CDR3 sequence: CASSSYMNTEAFF. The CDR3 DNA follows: TGTGCCAGTAGCTCATATATGAACACTGAAGCTTTCTTT.

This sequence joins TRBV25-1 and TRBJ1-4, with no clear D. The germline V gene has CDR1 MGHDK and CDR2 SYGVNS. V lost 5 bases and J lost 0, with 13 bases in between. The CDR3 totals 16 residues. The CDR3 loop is CASSRREHATNEKLFF. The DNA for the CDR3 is TGTGCCAGCAGTAGAAGGGAGCACGCAACTAATGAAAAACTGTTTTTT.

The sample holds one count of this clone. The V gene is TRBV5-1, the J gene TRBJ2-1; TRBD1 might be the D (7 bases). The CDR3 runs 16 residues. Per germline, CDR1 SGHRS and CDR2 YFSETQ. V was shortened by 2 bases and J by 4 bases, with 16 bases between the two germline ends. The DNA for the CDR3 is TGCGCCAGCAGCTTCAACGCACAGGGGACTTACAATGAGCAGTTCTTC. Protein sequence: CASSFNAQGTYNEQFF. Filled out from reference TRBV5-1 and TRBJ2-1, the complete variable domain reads KAGVTQTPRYLIKTRGQQVTLSCSPISGHRSVSWYQQTPGQGLQFLFEYFSETQRNKGNFPGRFSGRQFSNSRSEMNVSTLELGDSALYLCASSFNAQGTYNEQFFGPGTRLTVL.

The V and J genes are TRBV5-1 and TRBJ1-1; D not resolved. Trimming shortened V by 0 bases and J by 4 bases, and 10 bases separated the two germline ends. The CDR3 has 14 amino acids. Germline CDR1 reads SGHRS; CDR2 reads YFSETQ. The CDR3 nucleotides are TGCGCCAGCAGCTTGGTAGGTGAGACCACTGAAGCTTTCTTT. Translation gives CASSLVGETTEAFF.

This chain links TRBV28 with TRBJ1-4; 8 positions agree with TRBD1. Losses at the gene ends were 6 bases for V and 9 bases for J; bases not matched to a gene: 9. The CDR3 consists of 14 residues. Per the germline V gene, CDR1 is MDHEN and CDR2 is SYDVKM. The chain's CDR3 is CASRVPGQAQKLFF. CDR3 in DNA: TGTGCCAGCAGGGTACCGGGACAGGCGCAAAAACTGTTTTTT.

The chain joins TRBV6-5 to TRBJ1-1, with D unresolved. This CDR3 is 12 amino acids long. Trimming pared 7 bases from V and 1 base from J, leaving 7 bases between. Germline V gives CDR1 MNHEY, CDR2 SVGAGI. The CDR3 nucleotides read TGTGCCAGCAAGGGTGGGAACACTGAAGCTTTCTTT. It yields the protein CASKGGNTEAFF.

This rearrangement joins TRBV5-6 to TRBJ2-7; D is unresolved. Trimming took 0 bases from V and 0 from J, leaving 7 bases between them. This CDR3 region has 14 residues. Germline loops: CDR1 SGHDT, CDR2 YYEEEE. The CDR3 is CASSLGATSYEQYF. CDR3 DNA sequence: TGTGCCAGCAGCTTGGGGGCGACCTCCTACGAGCAGTACTTC.

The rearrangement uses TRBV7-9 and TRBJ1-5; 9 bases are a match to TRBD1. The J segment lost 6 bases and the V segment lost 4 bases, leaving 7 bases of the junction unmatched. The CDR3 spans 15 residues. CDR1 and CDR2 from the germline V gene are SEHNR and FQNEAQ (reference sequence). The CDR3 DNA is TGTGCCAGCAGCTCCGGACAGGGGCAAAGTCAGCCCCAGCATTTT. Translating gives CASSSGQGQSQPQHF.

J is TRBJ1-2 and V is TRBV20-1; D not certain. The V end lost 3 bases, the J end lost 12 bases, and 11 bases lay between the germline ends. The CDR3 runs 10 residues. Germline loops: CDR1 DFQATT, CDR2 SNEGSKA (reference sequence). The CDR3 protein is CSASYAFHTF. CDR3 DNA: TGCAGTGCTAGTTACGCCTTCCACACCTTC.

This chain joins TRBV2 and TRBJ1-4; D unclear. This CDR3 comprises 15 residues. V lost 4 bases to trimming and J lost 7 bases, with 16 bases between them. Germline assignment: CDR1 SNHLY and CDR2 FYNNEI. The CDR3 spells CASSANGGGGEKLFF. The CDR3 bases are TGTGCCAGCAGTGCGAACGGCGGCGGAGGTGAAAAACTGTTTTTT.

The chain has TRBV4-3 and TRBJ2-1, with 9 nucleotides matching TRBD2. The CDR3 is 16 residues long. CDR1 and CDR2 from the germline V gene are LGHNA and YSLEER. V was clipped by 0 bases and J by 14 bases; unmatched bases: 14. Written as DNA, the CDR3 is TGCGCCAGCAGCCAAGATCCCCCATTTAGCGGGGGTAGGGAGTTCTTC. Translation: CASSQDPPFSGGREFF.

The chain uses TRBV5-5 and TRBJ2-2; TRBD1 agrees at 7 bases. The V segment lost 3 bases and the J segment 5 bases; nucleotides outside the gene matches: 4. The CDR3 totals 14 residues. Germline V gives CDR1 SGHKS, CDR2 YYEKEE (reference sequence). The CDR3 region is CASSSPTGTGELFF. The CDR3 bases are TGTGCCAGCAGCTCGCCGACAGGGACCGGGGAGCTGTTTTTT.